Given below is one T cell receptor (beta chain) in context. The data stem from a study of T cell changes during pregnancy in multiple sclerosis. TCRdb's copy holds only in-frame clones and misses some; the assay was immunoSEQ multiplex PCR. The data contain roughly 110,000 clones, roughly nine tenths of them singletons. Trimming removed 2 bases from V and 0 bases from J, with 27 bases in between. Germline CDR1 reads LGHNA; CDR2 reads YNFKEQ. The CDR3 is 21 residues long. The starting material was peripheral blood, obtained before pregnancy. This sequence joins TRBV4-2 and TRBJ2-3, with D maybe TRBD2 (5 bases). This sequence was found in a female donor with multiple sclerosis, enrolled in a pregnancy study. The CDR3 sequence: CASSQNLLWLAHASSTDTQYF. The CDR3 DNA follows: TGTGCCAGCAGCCAAAATCTCCTCTGGTTAGCGCATGCCTCTAGCACAGATACGCAGTATTTT.